Listed below are T cell receptor beta chains from one sample, sequenced in a study of identifying expanded T cells in peripheral blood. The data were produced by immunoSEQ multiplex PCR, yet TCRdb's version contains in-frame clones alone and is incomplete. The table has 100,000 to 150,000 clones, around 84% seen once; the top ten hold 2.5% to 4%. Sequencing was performed on blood. The receptor set was obtained from a person aged 18-69 years in good health. Both conserved end residues are part of each CDR3. The order of the fields is V gene, D gene, clone size, J gene, CDR3 protein, CDR3 DNA. A D gene is named only where the DNA matches it firmly. Only part of the rows carry a size: once, few, many, or a class if the clone is expanded.

V: TRBV18; D: TRBD1; size: NA; J: TRBJ2-6; CDR3: CASSPPGQGAGANVLTF; DNA: TGTGCCAGCTCACCCCCGGGACAGGGAGCTGGGGCCAACGTCCTGACTTTC
V: TRBV30; D: TRBD1; size: NA; J: TRBJ2-6; CDR3: CAWSPRGSYSGANVLTF; DNA: TGTGCCTGGAGTCCCAGGGGGTCCTACTCTGGGGCCAACGTCCTGACTTTC
V: TRBV7-2; D: NA; size: NA; J: TRBJ1-6; CDR3: CASSLGGGSNSPLHF; DNA: TGTGCCAGCAGCTTAGGAGGGGGGAGCAATTCACCCCTCCACTTT
V: TRBV5-1; D: NA; size: NA; J: TRBJ2-2; CDR3: CASEPGRNTGELFF; DNA: TGCGCCAGCGAACCCGGACGGAACACCGGGGAGCTGTTTTTT
V: TRBV30; D: NA; size: NA; J: TRBJ2-1; CDR3: CAWNTNEQFF; DNA: TGTGCCTGGAATACGAATGAGCAGTTCTTC
V: TRBV9; D: NA; size: few; J: TRBJ1-1; CDR3: CASSGGLNTEAFF; DNA: TGTGCCAGCAGCGGAGGGTTGAACACTGAAGCTTTCTTT
V: TRBV7-2; D: NA; size: NA; J: TRBJ2-7; CDR3: CASSLYRAQEQYF; DNA: TGTGCCAGCAGCTTATACAGGGCGCAAGAGCAGTACTTC
V: TRBV10-2; D: NA; size: few; J: TRBJ1-4; CDR3: CASQGNEKLFF; DNA: TGCGCCAGCCAAGGAAATGAAAAACTGTTTTTT
V: TRBV11-2; D: NA; size: NA; J: TRBJ1-1; CDR3: CASSLFTEAFF; DNA: TGTGCCAGCAGTTTGTTCACTGAAGCTTTCTTT
V: TRBV5-1; D: TRBD1; size: NA; J: TRBJ1-5; CDR3: CASSLAWGTVRQPQHF; DNA: TGCGCCAGCAGCTTGGCCTGGGGGACAGTCCGTCAGCCCCAGCATTTT
V: TRBV4-3; D: NA; size: NA; J: TRBJ2-3; CDR3: CASSQGTGQGGPDTQYF; DNA: TGCGCCAGCAGCCAAGGGACAGGACAGGGAGGGCCCGATACGCAGTATTTT
V: TRBV2; D: TRBD2; size: NA; J: TRBJ2-1; CDR3: CASGTGTSGYNEQFF; DNA: TGTGCCAGCGGAACCGGGACTAGCGGCTACAATGAGCAGTTCTTC
V: TRBV7-9; D: TRBD1; size: few; J: TRBJ1-2; CDR3: CASSLEGGQGDGYTF; DNA: TGTGCCAGCAGCTTAGAAGGGGGACAGGGTGATGGCTACACCTTC
V: TRBV5-6; D: TRBD1; size: NA; J: TRBJ1-2; CDR3: CASAPGTEPGYTF; DNA: TGTGCCAGCGCCCCCGGGACAGAACCCGGCTACACCTTC
V: TRBV30; D: NA; size: NA; J: TRBJ1-2; CDR3: CAWTAGPLGYTF; DNA: TGTGCCTGGACAGCGGGGCCTCTAGGCTACACCTTC
V: TRBV5-1; D: NA; size: NA; J: TRBJ2-3; CDR3: CASSLGADTQYF; DNA: TGCGCCAGCAGCTTGGGGGCGGATACGCAGTATTTT
V: TRBV10-1; D: NA; size: NA; J: TRBJ2-3; CDR3: CASSPGLGLPVTDTQYF; DNA: TGCGCCAGCAGTCCCGGACTGGGACTCCCCGTGACAGATACGCAGTATTTT
V: TRBV4-3; D: TRBD2; size: NA; J: TRBJ2-3; CDR3: CASSQGGWTRSDTQYF; DNA: TGCGCCAGCAGCCAAGGGGGCTGGACTAGGTCAGATACGCAGTATTTT
V: TRBV5-1; D: TRBD1; size: NA; J: TRBJ2-5; CDR3: CASSDGQGGETQYF; DNA: TGCGCCAGCAGCGATGGACAGGGGGGAGAGACCCAGTACTTC
V: TRBV27; D: TRBD1; size: NA; J: TRBJ1-5; CDR3: CASSLGTGNQPQHF; DNA: TGTGCCAGCAGTTTGGGGACAGGGAATCAGCCCCAGCATTTT
V: TRBV4-1; D: NA; size: NA; J: TRBJ1-1; CDR3: CASSQGGGNTEAFF; DNA: TGCGCCAGCAGCCAAGGGGGCGGTAACACTGAAGCTTTCTTT
V: TRBV7-6; D: TRBD1; size: NA; J: TRBJ2-3; CDR3: CASSPRTGVGITDTQYF; DNA: TGTGCCAGCAGCCCGCGGACAGGGGTGGGGATCACAGATACGCAGTATTTT
V: TRBV5-4; D: TRBD1; size: NA; J: TRBJ2-5; CDR3: CASSLGDRGRFQETQYF; DNA: TGTGCCAGCAGCTTGGGGGACAGGGGGCGGTTTCAAGAGACCCAGTACTTC
V: TRBV19; D: TRBD1; size: once; J: TRBJ1-6; CDR3: CASRPPGQGVSYNSPLHF; DNA: TGTGCCAGTCGGCCTCCGGGACAGGGGGTATCCTATAATTCACCCCTCCACTTT
V: TRBV9; D: TRBD1; size: NA; J: TRBJ2-6; CDR3: CASSVSHLQTGTGYSVLTF; DNA: TGTGCCAGCAGCGTATCCCACCTCCAAACCGGGACAGGGTACTCGGTCCTGACTTTC
V: TRBV7-2; D: TRBD1; size: NA; J: TRBJ1-1; CDR3: CASKSKTGRETEAFF; DNA: TGTGCCAGCAAGTCTAAGACAGGGAGAGAAACTGAAGCTTTCTTT
V: TRBV19; D: TRBD1; size: once; J: TRBJ1-2; CDR3: CASSTPGQANYGYTF; DNA: TGTGCCAGTAGTACTCCGGGACAGGCGAACTATGGCTACACCTTC
V: TRBV9; D: NA; size: NA; J: TRBJ1-2; CDR3: CASSVSPFTANYGYTF; DNA: TGTGCCAGCAGCGTTAGTCCATTTACAGCTAACTATGGCTACACCTTC
V: TRBV4-1; D: TRBD2; size: NA; J: TRBJ2-2; CDR3: CASSYHQLAANTGELFF; DNA: TGCGCCAGCAGCTACCACCAACTAGCGGCAAACACCGGGGAGCTGTTTTTT
V: TRBV6-5; D: NA; size: NA; J: TRBJ1-2; CDR3: CASSLGHERYGYTF; DNA: TGTGCCAGCAGTTTAGGACACGAACGCTATGGCTACACCTTC
V: TRBV19; D: NA; size: NA; J: TRBJ1-1; CDR3: CASRLTKGGLPNTEAFF; DNA: TGTGCCAGTAGATTGACAAAGGGTGGGTTGCCCAACACTGAAGCTTTCTTT
V: TRBV5-1; D: NA; size: NA; J: TRBJ2-2; CDR3: CASSLGRQGNTGELFF; DNA: TGCGCCAGCAGCTTGGGCCGGCAGGGGAACACCGGGGAGCTGTTTTTT
V: TRBV7-2; D: TRBD2; size: NA; J: TRBJ2-7; CDR3: CASSSSGGSAYEQYF; DNA: TGTGCCAGCAGCTCTAGCGGGGGGAGCGCCTACGAGCAGTACTTC
V: TRBV2; D: NA; size: NA; J: TRBJ1-6; CDR3: CASRSSTGTGGSPLHF; DNA: TGTGCCAGCCGAAGTTCTACCGGGACTGGTGGTTCACCCCTCCACTTT
V: TRBV2; D: TRBD1; size: NA; J: TRBJ1-2; CDR3: CASRGSGGNGYTF; DNA: TGTGCCAGCAGGGGCTCAGGGGGGAATGGCTACACCTTC
V: TRBV14; D: TRBD1; size: NA; J: TRBJ1-4; CDR3: CASSQTTGHEKLFF; DNA: TGTGCCAGCAGCCAGACGACAGGGCATGAAAAACTGTTTTTT
V: TRBV6-5; D: NA; size: NA; J: TRBJ1-6; CDR3: CASSYSSGWGSPLHF; DNA: TGTGCCAGCAGTTACTCTTCTGGGTGGGGCTCACCCCTCCACTTT
V: TRBV5-1; D: NA; size: NA; J: TRBJ2-7; CDR3: CASSLLTYEQYF; DNA: TGCGCCAGCAGCTTGCTAACCTACGAGCAGTACTTC
V: TRBV28; D: TRBD2; size: NA; J: TRBJ2-4; CDR3: CASSPGGAAKNIQYF; DNA: TGTGCCAGCAGCCCGGGGGGGGCGGCCAAAAACATTCAGTACTTC
V: TRBV6-5; D: TRBD1; size: NA; J: TRBJ1-5; CDR3: CASSSVRGTPQHF; DNA: TGTGCCAGCAGTTCCGTCAGGGGGACGCCCCAGCATTTT